This T cell receptor (beta chain) was identified during a study of T cells in Graves' hyperthyroidism and ophthalmopathy. General study findings and limits: Prediction of ophthalmopathy progression came a median roughly 7.1 months pre-onset. Most clonotypes that expanded in the thyroid above 0.001 also showed up in blood.

Only a few counts were recorded for this clonotype. The antigen is not known. A much larger clone differs from this one at a single base, so this may be a read error. Germline CDR1 reads DFQATT; CDR2 reads SNEGSKA (reference sequence). The CDR3 contains 18 residues. Authors of the study amplified TCR beta CDR3 regions from RNA transcripts. First-round RT-PCR with HTBI primers amplified the TCR CDR3 region. Via MiXCR, TCRdb re-called the multiplex PCR reads, giving one row per CDR3 protein. The profile shows 450,000 to 700,000 distinct CDR3 sequences, about half of them singletons. V and J are TRBV20-1 and TRBJ2-2, with 13 bases matching TRBD2. Sequencing input: peripheral blood or thyroid tissue (not recorded which). The sequence came from an adult woman with Graves' disease, either hyperthyroidism or ophthalmopathy (not recorded which). In nucleotides, the CDR3 is TGCAGTGCTGGAGACCCGGGACTAGCGGGAACGAACACCGGGGAGCTGTTTTTT. Amino acid sequence: CSAGDPGLAGTNTGELFF.